This TCR beta chain was recovered during a study of T cell responses to AZD1222 COVID-19 vaccine. Regarding the study as a whole: Baseline seropositivity occurred in only six or seven AZD1222 recipients. Donor demographics were predominantly white British with a female majority; clonal diversity may be underestimated. Repertoires were obtained only post-peak T cell response. Variant regions that are unmutated are reportedly the target of nearly half of spike-specific TCRs.

Using immunoSEQ multiplex PCR, the repertoire was profiled, and TCRdb retains in-frame clones only, with some absent. The table shows 150,000 to 200,000 clones, with 90% to 95% occurring only once. This clone came up a few times. Its antigen is unidentified. Germline CDR1 is SGHRS and CDR2 is YFSETQ. CDR3 length: 15 amino acids. The ends were cut back, 0 bases at V and 8 bases at J, with 15 bases in the middle. J is TRBJ2-1 and V is TRBV5-1, with a possible D match to TRBD1 (5 bases). The specimen comprised peripheral blood, sampled on day 0 of AZD1222 vaccination. This clonotype was sampled from an adult in good health. The CDR3 reads CASSLASPGAHEQFF. The CDR3 DNA is TGCGCCAGCAGCTTGGCCTCCCCTGGGGCCCATGAGCAGTTCTTC.